The entry below gives a single TCR beta chain sequence along with its context. This record belongs to a study of T cell changes during pregnancy in multiple sclerosis. The V gene's germline CDR1 is LNHDA and CDR2 SQIVND (reference sequence). With 3 bases clipped from V and 1 base from J, the junction kept 2 bases outside the gene matches. CDR3 size: 14 residues. Using immunoSEQ multiplex PCR, the repertoire was profiled, and TCRdb retains in-frame clones only, with some absent. The sample lists some 100,000 clones; approximately 90% were seen once. The receptor comes from a female donor with multiple sclerosis, enrolled in a pregnancy study. The gene calls are TRBV19 and TRBJ1-2; 7 bases agree with TRBD1. The sample was peripheral blood, taken in the second trimester of pregnancy. The CDR3 sequence is CASSIRDSNYGYTF. The CDR3 DNA sequence: TGTGCCAGTAGTATCAGGGACAGTAACTATGGCTACACCTTC.